What follows describes a single T cell receptor (beta chain). Germline assignment: CDR1 MDHEN and CDR2 SYDVKM. Trimming pared 7 bases from V and 3 bases from J, leaving 16 bases between. The CDR3 covers 15 residues. Cases classed as stable hyperthyroidism had no ophthalmopathy within 18 months of follow-up. The sample is drawn from a study of Graves' ophthalmopathy and Graves' hyperthyroidism. Transcripts of RNA were the source for amplifying TCR beta CDR3 regions. First-round RT-PCR with HTBI primers preceded a second-round multiplex PCR. Via MiXCR, TCRdb re-called the multiplex PCR reads, giving one row per CDR3 protein. The sample has hundreds of thousands of distinct CDR3 sequences, roughly 20% seen once.

Specimen: peripheral blood. This chain connects TRBV28 to TRBJ2-4; D uncertain. The source is a woman younger than 35 with stable Graves' hyperthyroidism. Some clones in this sample may be carry-over from other donors' samples. The CDR3, as DNA: TGTGCCAGCAACCCCCGAAGGCAGCTCAAAAACATTCAGTACTTC. This translates into CASNPRRQLKNIQYF.